These 30 T cell receptor beta chains were all obtained from the same sample, sequenced in a study of glioma-infiltrating T cells after dendritic cell vaccination. The method was immunoSEQ multiplex PCR; TCRdb's version includes in-frame clones alone and lacks a portion of them. Among 80,000 to 95,000 clones listed, 85% were seen once. The input for sequencing was blood, taken before dendritic cell vaccination. These receptors all come from a human donor with glioblastoma.

The rearrangement joins TRBV6-5 to TRBJ2-7; tentatively, D is TRBD1 (6 bases). This CDR3 has 14 residues. Trimming stripped 7 bases from V and 2 bases from J, with 15 bases between. Germline CDR1 and CDR2: MNHEY and SVGAGI. In DNA form, the CDR3 reads TGTGCCAGCATGTCACAGGGCTCAACCTACGAGCAGTACTTC. Its translation is CASMSQGSTYEQYF.

The chain employs TRBV2 and TRBJ2-7, with D unresolved. V was clipped by 11 bases and J by 4 bases, with 9 bases between them. From germline, CDR1 is SNHLY and CDR2 FYNNEI. This CDR3 has 10 residues. In DNA, the CDR3 is TGTGCCTCTCGGGTATACGAGCAGTACTTC. Translation: CASRVYEQYF.

This clone was observed once. The rearrangement uses TRBV27 and TRBJ1-2; 7 bases line up with TRBD1. V lost 6 bases, J lost 2 bases, and 9 bases stayed unmatched. Germline V gene lookup returns CDR1 MNHEY and CDR2 SMNVEV (reference sequence). CDR3 length: 15 amino acids. The DNA for the CDR3 is TGTGCCAGCAGCTTCAGGACAGGCTCAAACTATGGCTACACCTTC. Translation gives CASSFRTGSNYGYTF.

In this sample, this clone turned up once. V usage is TRBV5-1 and J usage is TRBJ2-5; 7 nucleotides line up with TRBD2. The trim removed 0 bases at V and 5 bases at J, leaving 7 bases unmatched. This CDR3 has 15 amino acids. Germline CDR1 and CDR2: SGHRS and YFSETQ. The CDR3 sequence is CASSLVLAERETQYF. The CDR3 DNA sequence: TGCGCCAGCAGCTTGGTTCTAGCGGAGAGGGAGACCCAGTACTTC.

This sequence joins TRBV9 and TRBJ1-2, with D possibly TRBD1 on 6 matching bases. V dropped 5 bases and J dropped 2 bases, with 10 bases sitting between them. The CDR3 sequence is 13 residues long. The germline gives CDR1 SGDLS, CDR2 YYNGEE. Written as DNA, the CDR3 is TGTGCCAGCAGGCACAGGGACAACTATGGCTACACCTTC. This codes for CASRHRDNYGYTF. The whole variable domain, filled in from reference TRBV9 and TRBJ1-2, reads DSGVTQTPKHLITATGQRVTLRCSPRSGDLSVYWYQQSLDQGLQFLIQYYNGEERAKGNILERFSAQQFPDLHSELNLSSLELGDSALYFCASRHRDNYGYTFGSGTRLTVV.

The chain uses TRBV11-3 and TRBJ1-1; D might be TRBD1 (6 bases). Germline CDR1 reads SGHNT; CDR2 reads YENEEA. This CDR3 is 11 amino acids long. The germline V and J ends were trimmed by 10 bases and 8 bases, with 14 bases remaining between them. The CDR3 DNA reads TGTGCCATTCCTCTTCAGGGGGAAGCTTTCTTT. Amino acids: CAIPLQGEAFF.

The rearrangement uses TRBV5-1 and TRBJ2-7; D is possibly TRBD1 (5 bases). Looked up from germline, CDR1 is SGHRS and CDR2 is YFSETQ. The CDR3 totals 13 residues. The V and J ends lost 4 bases and 3 bases respectively, with 11 bases between them. The CDR3 region is CASSTTGFYEQYF. In nucleotides, the CDR3 is TGCGCCAGCAGCACAACAGGATTCTACGAGCAGTACTTC.

The V call is TRBV10-2, the J call TRBJ2-6, with D maybe TRBD1 (6 bases). The CDR3 covers 16 residues. The germline V gene encodes CDR1 WSHSY and CDR2 SAAADI. The V end was cut by 2 bases, the J end by 0 bases, with 8 bases between. CDR3 DNA sequence: TGCGCCAGCAGTGAGCCGACAGGCTCTGGGGCCAACGTCCTGACTTTC. This codes for CASSEPTGSGANVLTF.

V gene TRBV4-1 combines with J gene TRBJ1-2; 11 positions match TRBD1. The CDR3 consists of 16 residues. Germline V CDR1 and CDR2: MGHRA, YSYEKL. Trimming cost V 8 bases and J 8 bases; bases outside gene matches: 16. CDR3 sequence reads: CASLPGQGENRRGYTF. Here the CDR3 DNA reads TGCGCCAGCTTACCGGGACAGGGGGAAAATCGGAGGGGCTACACCTTC.

The chain carries TRBV7-3 and TRBJ2-3; D perhaps matches TRBD1 (6 bases). Germline CDR1 is SGHTA and CDR2 is FQGTGA. The length of the CDR3 is 13 residues. With 1 base removed from V and 5 bases from J, the gap between germline ends came to 7 bases. In nucleotides, the CDR3 is TGTGCCAGCAGCTTAAACAGGGAAGATACGCAGTATTTT. This sequence encodes CASSLNREDTQYF.

This clone was seen only a few times. V usage is TRBV7-2 and J usage is TRBJ2-1; 7 nucleotides agree with TRBD2. Germline V gene sequence: CDR1 SGHTA, CDR2 FQGNSA. The CDR3 is made up of 15 amino acids. Germline trimming cut 5 bases from V and 4 bases from J; bases unmatched to any gene: 8. The CDR3 protein is CASSLGLNPYNEQFF. The CDR3 DNA reads as TGTGCCAGCAGCCTGGGACTAAACCCTTACAATGAGCAGTTCTTC. The full variable domain, rest sourced from reference TRBV7-2 and TRBJ2-1, is GAGVSQSPSNKVTEKGKDVELRCDPISGHTALYWYRQSLGQGLEFLIYFQGNSAPDKSGLPSDRFSAERTGGSVSTLTIQRTQQEDSAVYLCASSLGLNPYNEQFFGPGTRLTVL.

The CDR3 DNA sequence: TGTGCCAGCAGTGAGGGAGCCCGAACGGAGACCCAGTACTTC. It yields the protein CASSEGARTETQYF. The rearrangement joins TRBV6-1 to TRBJ2-5; D is possibly TRBD2 (5 bases). Germline V gives CDR1 MNHNS, CDR2 SASEGT. CDR3 length: 14 residues. Trimming removed 3 bases at V and 5 bases at J, with 13 bases between.

This clone was seen more than once but under ten times. The chain employs TRBV2 and TRBJ2-7; 9 bases map to TRBD2. The V gene's germline CDR1 is SNHLY and CDR2 FYNNEI. With 7 bases clipped from V and 6 bases from J, the junction kept 10 bases outside the gene matches. The CDR3 contains 14 residues. CDR3 nucleotides: TGTGCCAGCACGGTCTTGGCGGGAGGGGTCGAGCAGTACTTC. It specifies CASTVLAGGVEQYF. The full variable domain, with the rest looked up from reference TRBV2 and TRBJ2-7, is EPEVTQTPSHQVTQMGQEVILRCVPISNHLYFYWYRQILGQKVEFLVSFYNNEISEKSEIFDDQFSVERPDGSNFTLKIRSTKLEDSAMYFCASTVLAGGVEQYFGPGTRLTVT.

The J gene is TRBJ1-2, the V gene TRBV11-3; 9 nucleotides match TRBD1. V lost 5 bases to trimming and J lost 0 bases; unmatched junction nucleotides: 7. Germline CDR1 reads SGHNT; CDR2 reads YENEEA. The CDR3 covers 16 residues. Written as DNA, the CDR3 is TGTGCCAGCAGCCCCTGGGGACAGGGTTCTAACTATGGCTACACCTTC. Translating gives CASSPWGQGSNYGYTF.

The V gene is TRBV29-1, the J gene TRBJ2-1, with D maybe TRBD2 (6 bases). This CDR3 has 16 residues. Germline CDR1 reads SQVTM; CDR2 reads ANQGSEA. Trimming took off 4 bases at V and 4 bases at J, with 20 bases between the two ends. CDR3 in DNA: TGCAGCGTTGGGACTATTACCGGGACTGGTTACAATGAGCAGTTCTTC. Its translation is CSVGTITGTGYNEQFF.

The chain employs TRBV6-1 and TRBJ2-7, with 12 bases that match TRBD2. The J segment lost 3 bases and the V segment lost 4 bases, leaving 1 base of the junction unmatched. This CDR3 is 14 amino acids long. Germline lookup yields CDR1 MNHNS and CDR2 SASEGT. CDR3 region: CASSATSGGYEQYF. The CDR3 nucleotides read TGTGCCAGCAGTGCGACTAGCGGGGGCTACGAGCAGTACTTC.

The V call is TRBV15, the J call TRBJ2-5, with a tentative D call TRBD2 (5 bases). CDR3 length equals 14 residues. Germline V lookup: CDR1 LNHNV, CDR2 YYDKDF (reference sequence). Trimming took 3 bases from V and 4 from J, leaving 12 bases between them. The CDR3 bases are TGTGCCACCAGCAGTCGGACTGGCCCAGAGACCCAGTACTTC. It specifies CATSSRTGPETQYF.

The chain links TRBV19 to TRBJ2-1; D ambiguous. This CDR3 spans 11 amino acids. V lost 5 bases and J lost 4, with 3 bases in between. CDR1 is LNHDA and CDR2 is SQIVND in the germline V gene (reference sequence). CDR3 DNA sequence: TGTGCCAGTAGTGTATACAATGAGCAGTTCTTC. Encoded protein: CASSVYNEQFF.

The chain uses TRBV30 and TRBJ2-5; D is ambiguous. This CDR3 spans 11 amino acids. Germline CDR1 reads GTSNPN; CDR2 reads SVGIG (reference sequence). V lost 0 bases, J lost 5 bases, and 4 bases lay in between. This CDR3 reads CAWSVLETQYF. The CDR3 DNA sequence: TGTGCCTGGAGTGTACTGGAGACCCAGTACTTC. The variable domain in full, completed from reference TRBV30 and TRBJ2-5, reads SQTIHQWPATLVQPVGSPLSLECTVEGTSNPNLYWYRQAAGRGLQLLFYSVGIGQISSEVPQNLSASRPQDRQFILSSKKLLLSDSGFYLCAWSVLETQYFGPGTRLLVL.

The V call is TRBV4-2, the J call TRBJ2-7, with a tentative D call TRBD1 (7 bases). The CDR3 is 15 residues long. V lost 1 base and J 4 bases, leaving 14 bases between the germline ends. CDR1 is LGHNA and CDR2 is YNFKEQ in the germline V gene. The CDR3 spells CASSQGGRGEYEQYF. Here the CDR3 DNA reads TGTGCCAGCAGCCAAGGGGGCAGGGGGGAGTACGAGCAGTACTTC.

The gene calls are TRBV28 and TRBJ2-1; a possible D gene is TRBD2 (5 bases). Trimming took off 5 bases at V and 0 bases at J, with 14 bases between the two ends. The CDR3 runs 16 residues. Germline assignment: CDR1 MDHEN and CDR2 SYDVKM. The CDR3, as DNA: TGTGCCAGCAGTCCCGTAGGGCGGGCCTCCTACAATGAGCAGTTCTTC. It specifies CASSPVGRASYNEQFF.

The rearrangement joins TRBV6-1 to TRBJ1-5; possible D gene TRBD1, 6 bases. The CDR3 runs to 15 residues. Trimming removed 7 bases at V and 7 bases at J, with 20 bases between. The germline V gene encodes CDR1 MNHNS and CDR2 SASEGT. The CDR3 spells CASTLTQGHQQPQHF. The CDR3 DNA follows: TGTGCCAGCACCCTAACGCAGGGACATCAACAGCCCCAGCATTTT.

The genes are TRBV6-5 and TRBJ1-5; D remains ambiguous. With 2 bases removed from V and 3 bases from J, the gap between germline ends came to 8 bases. CDR3 size: 14 residues. The germline V gene has CDR1 MNHEY and CDR2 SVGAGI. The CDR3 nucleotides read TGTGCCAGCAGTTACGGGAGTCACAATCAGCCCCAGCATTTT. It yields the protein CASSYGSHNQPQHF.

The chain links TRBV4-1 to TRBJ2-1; 10 bases map to TRBD2. J was trimmed by 6 bases and V by 0 bases; bases with no gene match: 11. Germline V CDR1 and CDR2: MGHRA, YSYEKL. This CDR3 spans 18 amino acids. In DNA, the CDR3 is TGCGCCAGCAGCCAAGATGCCCTCTTCAGCGGGGGGGGCAATGAGCAGTTCTTC. It is translated as CASSQDALFSGGGNEQFF.

As concerns this clone: Other nucleotide sequences in the sample specify the same CDR3. The V and J genes are TRBV7-9 and TRBJ2-1, with TRBD1 matching over 9 bases. Germline V lookup: CDR1 SEHNR, CDR2 FQNEAQ (reference sequence). This CDR3 has 16 amino acids. V lost 5 bases, J lost 4 bases, and 9 bases stayed unmatched. DNA of the CDR3: TGTGCCAGCAGCCCACAGGACAGGGGAAGTTACAATGAGCAGTTCTTC. This sequence encodes CASSPQDRGSYNEQFF. Variable domain in full (rest from reference TRBV7-9 and TRBJ2-1): DTGVSQNPRHKITKRGQNVTFRCDPISEHNRLYWYRQTLGQGPEFLTYFQNEAQLEKSRLLSDRFSAERPKGSFSTLEIQRTEQGDSAMYLCASSPQDRGSYNEQFFGPGTRLTVL.

The V call is TRBV7-2, the J call TRBJ1-5; 10 bases are shared with TRBD1. The V gene's germline CDR1 is SGHTA and CDR2 FQGNSA. There are 16 residues in the CDR3. J was trimmed by 6 bases and V by 1 base; bases with no gene match: 6. CDR3 loop: CASSLGRTGGAQPQHF. In DNA, the CDR3 is TGTGCCAGCAGCTTAGGTAGGACAGGGGGGGCTCAGCCCCAGCATTTT.

The chain joins TRBV6-5 to TRBJ1-2, with a possible D match to TRBD1 (5 bases). The length of the CDR3 is 13 residues. Trimming took off 2 bases at V and 7 bases at J, with 11 bases between the two ends. Germline CDR1 and CDR2: MNHEY and SVGAGI. The CDR3 region has the DNA TGTGCCAGCAGTTACCAACGGGGGACTGGCTACACCTTC. Protein sequence: CASSYQRGTGYTF.

This rearrangement joins TRBV4-2 to TRBJ1-2; D gene unclear. Between the trimmed V and J ends, which lost 0 bases and 0 bases, there was a span of 11 bases. The germline gives CDR1 LGHNA, CDR2 YNFKEQ. The CDR3 loop spans 16 amino acids. The CDR3 reads CASSQDSGQANYGYTF. CDR3 nucleotide sequence: TGTGCCAGCAGCCAAGACTCCGGTCAAGCTAACTATGGCTACACCTTC.

V is TRBV21-1 and J is TRBJ2-5; the table's D call TRBD2 went unverified against the DNA. TRBV21-1 is flagged as a pseudogene. The CDR3 is 18 amino acids. Here the CDR3 reads CASSGTSGSGSYQETQYF. Here the CDR3 DNA reads TGTGCCAGCAGCGGGACTAGCGGGAGTGGTTCGTACCAAGAGACCCAGTACTTC.

The rearrangement joins TRBV30 to TRBJ2-1; weak D call: TRBD2 (6 bases). The V end lost 0 bases, the J end lost 5 bases, and 17 bases lay between the germline ends. CDR1 is GTSNPN and CDR2 is SVGIG in the germline V gene (reference sequence). This CDR3 has 16 residues. The CDR3 region has the DNA TGTGCCTGGAGTGTACCGGTTAGCGGTTATAACAATGAGCAGTTCTTC. It is translated as CAWSVPVSGYNNEQFF.